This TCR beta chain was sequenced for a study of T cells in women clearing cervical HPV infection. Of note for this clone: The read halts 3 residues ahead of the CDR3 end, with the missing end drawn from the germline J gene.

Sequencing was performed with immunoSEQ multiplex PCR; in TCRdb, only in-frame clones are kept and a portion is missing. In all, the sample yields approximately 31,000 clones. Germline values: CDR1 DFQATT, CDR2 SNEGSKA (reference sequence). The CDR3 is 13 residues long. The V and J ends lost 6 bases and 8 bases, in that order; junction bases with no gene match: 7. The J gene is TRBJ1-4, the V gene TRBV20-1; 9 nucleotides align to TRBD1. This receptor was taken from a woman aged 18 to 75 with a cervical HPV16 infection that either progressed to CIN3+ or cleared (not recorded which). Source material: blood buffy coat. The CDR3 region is CSARTGDREKLFF. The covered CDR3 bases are TGCAGTGCCCGGACAGGGGACAGAGAAAAA.